The 14 T cell receptor beta chains below all came from one sample that was sequenced in a study of blood T cell repertoires in COVID-19. The protocol was immunoSEQ multiplex PCR, while the TCRdb copy is restricted to in-frame clones and leaves out a portion. The table shows about 490,000 clones, with 80% to 90% occurring only once. Sequencing was performed on peripheral blood. The receptor set was obtained from a human donor in a cohort sampled during active COVID-19.

The chain recombines TRBV2 with TRBJ1-4, with D tentatively TRBD1 (6 bases). The CDR3 runs 15 residues. Deletions cut 7 bases from V and 7 bases from J, with 19 bases between. Germline CDR1 reads SNHLY; CDR2 reads FYNNEI. The CDR3 DNA sequence: TGTGCCAGCATACGCCAGACAGGCGGCGGTGAAAAACTGTTTTTT. It is translated as CASIRQTGGGEKLFF.

The DNA of the CDR3 is TGTGCCAGCAGTGAAGCCTCTATCGTCGGGGAGCTGTTTTTT. It translates to CASSEASIVGELFF. The chain combines TRBV25-1 with TRBJ2-2; D remains ambiguous. This CDR3 contains 14 residues. V was cut by 2 bases and J by 7 bases, with 11 bases left in between. Per the germline V gene, CDR1 is MGHDK and CDR2 is SYGVNS. The full variable domain, with the rest looked up from reference TRBV25-1 and TRBJ2-2, is EADIYQTPRYLVIGTGKKITLECSQTMGHDKMYWYQQDPGMELHLIHYSYGVNSTEKGDLSSESTVSRIRTEHFPLTLESARPSHTSQYLCASSEASIVGELFFGEGSRLTVL.

V is TRBV7-9 and J is TRBJ2-3; 12 positions match TRBD2. The V and J ends lost 2 bases and 5 bases, in that order; junction bases with no gene match: 11. CDR1 and CDR2 (germline): SEHNR, FQNEAQ (reference sequence). The CDR3 runs 18 residues. The CDR3 nucleotides read TGTGCCAGCAGCTTATCGGAGCTAGCGGGAGGGGACAGAGATACGCAGTATTTT. Translating gives CASSLSELAGGDRDTQYF.

This clone was counted between two and nine times. J is TRBJ2-1 and V is TRBV18; TRBD1 aligns across 11 bases. The germline V gene encodes CDR1 KGHSH and CDR2 LQKENI. V dropped 4 bases and J dropped 3; count of bases not matched to a gene: 5. CDR3 length equals 16 residues. CDR3 residues: CASSLAGTGGYNEQFF. The CDR3 DNA reads TGTGCCAGCTCACTTGCCGGGACAGGGGGCTACAATGAGCAGTTCTTC.

The V call is TRBV25-1, the J call TRBJ2-5, with TRBD2 identical over 8 bases. This CDR3 is built from 17 residues. Germline CDR1 reads MGHDK; CDR2 reads SYGVNS. V trimming: 0 bases; J trimming: 3 bases; junction bases outside the gene matches: 9. CDR3: CASSEYIQELAEETQYF. The CDR3 nucleotides read TGTGCCAGCAGTGAATATATTCAGGAACTAGCGGAAGAGACCCAGTACTTC.

V usage is TRBV4-1 and J usage is TRBJ1-2, with TRBD1 matching over 10 bases. The CDR3 loop spans 14 amino acids. V shed 2 bases, J shed 8 bases, and the junction held 5 bases outside the gene matches. Germline CDR1 and CDR2: MGHRA and YSYEKL. In nucleotides, the CDR3 is TGCGCCAGCAGCCAACCGACAGGGGGCCGGGGCTACACCTTC. Translating gives CASSQPTGGRGYTF.

V usage is TRBV4-3 and J usage is TRBJ2-4, with D maybe TRBD1 (6 bases). The CDR3 loop spans 14 amino acids. Germline values: CDR1 LGHNA, CDR2 YSLEER. V shed 0 bases and J shed 8 bases, with 11 bases lying between them. The CDR3 loop is CASSQDRGLDIQYF. The CDR3 bases are TGCGCCAGCAGCCAAGACAGGGGCCTGGACATTCAGTACTTC.

This chain uses TRBV11-2 with TRBJ2-1; tentative D call: TRBD2 (5 bases). Germline V gene lookup returns CDR1 SGHAT and CDR2 FQNNGV. The CDR3 loop spans 17 amino acids. V was pared by 4 bases and J by 0 bases, with 16 bases between. This chain's CDR3 is CASSSQGLLSSYNEQFF. In DNA, the CDR3 is TGTGCCAGCAGCTCGCAAGGACTGTTGAGCTCCTACAATGAGCAGTTCTTC.

The CDR3 spells CASSDPGQGTDTQYF. CDR3 nucleotides: TGTGCCAGCAGTGACCCGGGACAGGGGACAGATACGCAGTATTTT. The genes are TRBV6-4 and TRBJ2-3; 10 bases map to TRBD1. Germline loops: CDR1 MRHNA, CDR2 SNTAGT. The length of the CDR3 is 15 residues. After removal of 2 bases from V and 3 bases from J, the junction contained 2 bases not matched to a gene.

This clone came up once. The chain carries TRBV7-9 and TRBJ1-5; the D is unclear. CDR1 SEHNR and CDR2 FQNEAQ come from the germline V gene (reference sequence). The V end was cut by 1 base, the J end by 3 bases, with 4 bases between. The CDR3 length is 13 residues. The CDR3 DNA is TGTGCCAGCAGCTTAGGGCCCAATCAGCCCCAGCATTTT. Translated: CASSLGPNQPQHF.

This clone was seen once. The chain links TRBV2 to TRBJ2-5; D possibly corresponds to TRBD1 (6 bases). Germline lookup yields CDR1 SNHLY and CDR2 FYNNEI. The CDR3 sequence is 14 residues long. The V gene lost 6 bases and the J gene lost 6 bases, with 17 bases spanning the gap. In DNA form, the CDR3 reads TGTGCCAGCAGGAACAGGGAAGGGATGAAGACCCAGTACTTC. Encoded protein: CASRNREGMKTQYF.

In DNA form, the CDR3 reads TGCAGCGCTATCTTAGCAAGTAATGAAAAACTGTTTTTT. It specifies CSAILASNEKLFF. This chain joins TRBV29-1 and TRBJ1-4; D not resolved. V dropped 7 bases and J dropped 4 bases, with 13 bases sitting between them. This CDR3 is built from 13 residues. Germline V gene data show CDR1 as SQVTM and CDR2 as ANQGSEA. Looking up the rest from reference TRBV29-1 and TRBJ1-4 gives the full variable domain: SAVISQKPSRDICQRGTSLTIQCQVDSQVTMMFWYRQQPGQSLTLIATANQGSEATYESGFVIDKFPISRPNLTFSTLTVSNMSPEDSSIYLCSAILASNEKLFFGSGTQLSVL.

The chain carries TRBV7-9 and TRBJ2-5, with 7 bases matching TRBD1. Germline CDR1 SEHNR, CDR2 FQNEAQ (reference sequence). Trimming took 5 bases from V and 7 from J; bases not matched to a gene: 7. This CDR3 contains 13 residues. The CDR3 nucleotides read TGTGCCAGCAGCCCAGACAGGGTAGGGACCCAGTACTTC. It yields the protein CASSPDRVGTQYF.

The V call is TRBV5-6, the J call TRBJ2-2, with D possibly matching TRBD2 (5 bases). Germline V gene sequence: CDR1 SGHDT, CDR2 YYEEEE. The CDR3 extends over 16 amino acids. Trimming shortened V by 2 bases and J by 3 bases, and 14 bases separated the two germline ends. CDR3 in DNA: TGTGCCAGCAGCTTAATGGCTAGCCCGGACACCGGGGAGCTGTTTTTT. Its translation: CASSLMASPDTGELFF. The complete variable domain, with remaining parts taken from reference TRBV5-6 and TRBJ2-2, reads DAGVTQSPTHLIKTRGQQVTLRCSPKSGHDTVSWYQQALGQGPQFIFQYYEEEERQRGNFPDRFSGHQFPNYSSELNVNALLLGDSALYLCASSLMASPDTGELFFGEGSRLTVL.